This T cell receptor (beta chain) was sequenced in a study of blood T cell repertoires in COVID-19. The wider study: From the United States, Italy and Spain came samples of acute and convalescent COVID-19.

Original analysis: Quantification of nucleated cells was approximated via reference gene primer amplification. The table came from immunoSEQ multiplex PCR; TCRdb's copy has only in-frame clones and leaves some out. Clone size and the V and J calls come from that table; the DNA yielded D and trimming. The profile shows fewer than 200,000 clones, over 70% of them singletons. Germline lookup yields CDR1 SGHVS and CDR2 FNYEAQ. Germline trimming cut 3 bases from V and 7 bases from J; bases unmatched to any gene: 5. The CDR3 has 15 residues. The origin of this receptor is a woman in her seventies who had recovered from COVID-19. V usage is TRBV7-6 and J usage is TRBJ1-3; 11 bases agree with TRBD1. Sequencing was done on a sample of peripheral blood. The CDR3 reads CASSFTGTGGNTIYF. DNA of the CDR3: TGTGCCAGCAGCTTTACCGGGACAGGGGGGAACACCATATATTTT.